A selection of T cell receptor beta chains follows, all from one sample in a study of blood T cell repertoires in COVID-19. Measured with immunoSEQ multiplex PCR; TCRdb has only the in-frame clones, and not every one. The data hold approximately 240,000 clones, with roughly 81% observed a single time. The sample taken for sequencing was peripheral blood. The receptors stem from a man aged 50 to 59 with acute or convalescent COVID-19. Each CDR3 is given with its conserved first and last residue. Each record gives: clone size, J gene, V gene, D gene, CDR3 protein, CDR3 DNA. D genes are given only for firm matches. A row's size may be missing; if present it is once, few, many or a size class.

clone_size: -
j_call: TRBJ1-3
v_call: TRBV4-1
d_call: TRBD1
cdr3_aa: CASSPTGTVSGNTIYF
cdr3_nt: TGCGCCAGCAGCCCTACCGGGACAGTCTCTGGAAACACCATATATTTT

clone_size: -
j_call: TRBJ2-7
v_call: TRBV27
d_call: -
cdr3_aa: CASSLSTGSPTYEQYF
cdr3_nt: TGTGCCAGCAGTTTATCAACAGGGTCCCCCACCTACGAGCAGTACTTC

clone_size: -
j_call: TRBJ2-7
v_call: TRBV7-9
d_call: TRBD2
cdr3_aa: CASNGLAGGSYEQYF
cdr3_nt: TGTGCCAGCAACGGACTAGCGGGAGGTTCCTACGAGCAGTACTTC

clone_size: -
j_call: TRBJ1-1
v_call: TRBV18
d_call: -
cdr3_aa: CASSPTDSFPEAFF
cdr3_nt: TGTGCCAGCTCTCCTACTGACAGTTTCCCTGAAGCTTTCTTT

clone_size: once
j_call: TRBJ2-7
v_call: TRBV28
d_call: -
cdr3_aa: CASSLGGSYEQYF
cdr3_nt: TGTGCCAGCAGTCTAGGAGGTTCCTACGAGCAGTACTTC

clone_size: -
j_call: TRBJ1-6
v_call: TRBV11-3
d_call: -
cdr3_aa: CASSRTNHNSPLHF
cdr3_nt: TGTGCCAGCAGCCGGACAAACCATAATTCACCCCTCCACTTT

clone_size: -
j_call: TRBJ1-2
v_call: TRBV9
d_call: -
cdr3_aa: CASSRGIQGGYTF
cdr3_nt: TGTGCCAGCAGCAGAGGGATACAGGGAGGCTACACCTTC

clone_size: -
j_call: TRBJ2-2
v_call: TRBV12-3/TRBV12-4
d_call: -
cdr3_aa: CASDGGTGELFF
cdr3_nt: TGTGCCAGCGATGGGGGGACCGGGGAGCTGTTTTTT

clone_size: -
j_call: TRBJ2-7
v_call: TRBV12-3/TRBV12-4
d_call: -
cdr3_aa: CASSSDKLYEQYF
cdr3_nt: TGTGCCAGCAGTTCCGACAAGCTGTACGAGCAGTACTTC

clone_size: -
j_call: TRBJ1-6
v_call: TRBV14
d_call: -
cdr3_aa: CASSQAGLPLHF
cdr3_nt: TGTGCCAGCAGCCAAGCGGGACTCCCCCTCCACTTT

clone_size: few
j_call: TRBJ2-7
v_call: TRBV30
d_call: TRBD1
cdr3_aa: CASEAGTGIDEQYF
cdr3_nt: TGTGCCTCTGAAGCCGGGACAGGGATCGACGAGCAGTACTTC

clone_size: -
j_call: TRBJ1-3
v_call: TRBV21-1
d_call: -
cdr3_aa: CASRNTGRERNTIYF
cdr3_nt: TGTGCCAGCCGAAATACAGGGAGGGAGAGAAACACCATATATTTT

clone_size: -
j_call: TRBJ1-2
v_call: TRBV3-1/TRBV3-2
d_call: -
cdr3_aa: CASSHDSGIHYGYTF
cdr3_nt: TGTGCCAGCAGCCATGATTCGGGGATCCACTATGGCTACACCTTC

clone_size: -
j_call: TRBJ1-1
v_call: TRBV12-3/TRBV12-4
d_call: -
cdr3_aa: CASSLAMNTEAFF
cdr3_nt: TGTGCCAGCAGTTTAGCCATGAACACTGAAGCTTTCTTT

clone_size: -
j_call: TRBJ2-1
v_call: TRBV18
d_call: -
cdr3_aa: CASSPPGVSYNEQFF
cdr3_nt: TGTGCCAGCTCACCACCGGGAGTCTCCTACAATGAGCAGTTCTTC